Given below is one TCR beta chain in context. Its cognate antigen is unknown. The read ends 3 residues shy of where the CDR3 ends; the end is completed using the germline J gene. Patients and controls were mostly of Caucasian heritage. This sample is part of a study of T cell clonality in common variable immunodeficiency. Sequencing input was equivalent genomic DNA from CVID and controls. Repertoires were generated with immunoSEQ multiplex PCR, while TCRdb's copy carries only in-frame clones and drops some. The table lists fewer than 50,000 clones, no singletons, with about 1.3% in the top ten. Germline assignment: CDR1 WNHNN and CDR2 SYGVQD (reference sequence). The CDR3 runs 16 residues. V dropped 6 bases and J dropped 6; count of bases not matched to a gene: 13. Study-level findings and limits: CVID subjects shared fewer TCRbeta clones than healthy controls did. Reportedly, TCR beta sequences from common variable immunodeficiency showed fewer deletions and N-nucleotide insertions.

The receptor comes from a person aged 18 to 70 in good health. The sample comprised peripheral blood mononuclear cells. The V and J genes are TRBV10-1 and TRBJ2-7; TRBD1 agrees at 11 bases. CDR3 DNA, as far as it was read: TGCGCCAGCAGCTACCAACGGGACAGGGGGTTTCTCGAG. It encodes CASSYQRDRGFLE. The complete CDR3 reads CASSYQRDRGFLEQYF.